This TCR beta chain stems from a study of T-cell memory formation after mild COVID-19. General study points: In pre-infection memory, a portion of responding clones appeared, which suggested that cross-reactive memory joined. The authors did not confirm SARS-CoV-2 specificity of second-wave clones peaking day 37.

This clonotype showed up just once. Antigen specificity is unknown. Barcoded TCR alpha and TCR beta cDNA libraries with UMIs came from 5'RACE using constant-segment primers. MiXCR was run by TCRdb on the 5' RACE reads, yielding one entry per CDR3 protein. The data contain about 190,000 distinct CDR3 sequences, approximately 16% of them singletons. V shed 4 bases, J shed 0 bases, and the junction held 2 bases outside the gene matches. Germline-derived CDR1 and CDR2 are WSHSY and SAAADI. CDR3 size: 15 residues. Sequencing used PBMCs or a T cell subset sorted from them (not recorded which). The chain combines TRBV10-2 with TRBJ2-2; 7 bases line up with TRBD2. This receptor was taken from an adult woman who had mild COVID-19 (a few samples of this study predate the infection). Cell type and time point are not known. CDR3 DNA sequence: TGCGCCAGCAGTGGACTAGCTGCGAACACCGGGGAGCTGTTTTTT. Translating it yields CASSGLAANTGELFF.